This TCR beta chain was recorded in a study of blood T cell repertoires in COVID-19. Study overall: Sites across the United States, Italy and Spain contributed samples from acute and convalescent COVID-19. The analysed material was cDNA or gDNA that came from T cells, B-cell-depleted T cells, or PBMCs.

In the study's own analysis: Quantification of nucleated cells was approximated via reference gene primer amplification. The data were produced by immunoSEQ multiplex PCR, yet TCRdb's version contains in-frame clones alone and is incomplete. The V and J calls and clone size come from that table; D and trimming were worked out from the DNA. The sample contains under 200,000 clones, 83% of which appear only once. CDR1 is MDHEN and CDR2 is SYDVKM in the germline V gene. This CDR3 is built from 13 residues. Trimming cost V 2 bases and J 5 bases, with 10 bases left between them. Sequenced material: peripheral blood. The chain has TRBV28 and TRBJ2-7, with D possibly being TRBD2 (5 bases). This TCR was recovered from a human donor in a cohort sampled during active COVID-19. The CDR3, as DNA: TGTGCCAGCAGTTTAGCCGGGGTCCACGAGCAGTACTTC. It translates to CASSLAGVHEQYF.